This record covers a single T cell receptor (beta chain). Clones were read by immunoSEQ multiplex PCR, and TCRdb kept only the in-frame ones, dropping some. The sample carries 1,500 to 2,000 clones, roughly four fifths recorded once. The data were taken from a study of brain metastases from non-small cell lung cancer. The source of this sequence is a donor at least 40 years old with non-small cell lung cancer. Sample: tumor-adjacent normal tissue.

The CDR3 loop is CATSDPSLSAETQYF. The DNA for the CDR3 is TGTGCCACCAGTGATCCCTCATTGAGCGCAGAGACCCAGTACTTC. The chain combines TRBV24-1 with TRBJ2-5; D not certain. The CDR3 contains 15 residues. V was clipped by 3 bases and J by 4 bases, with 14 bases between them. Germline values: CDR1 KGHDR, CDR2 SFDVKD.